Listed below are T cell receptor beta chains from one sample, sequenced in a study of blood T cells in healthy people across ages. Each CDR3 protein is one row after TCRdb ran MiXCR on the 5' RACE reads. The data show about 640,000 distinct CDR3 sequences, 58% seen once. Sequencing used blood. The receptor set was obtained from a man aged 55 to 70 in good health. Each CDR3 is given with its conserved first and last residue. The D gene is left open where the match is weak. Size values are once, few and many counts, or a class for expanded clones, and some rows have none.

TRBV20-1	NA	TRBD1	TRBJ1-1	CSAIKAQGAGAFF	TGCAGTGCCATCAAGGCACAGGGGGCTGGTGCTTTCTTT
TRBV29-1	NA	NA	TRBJ1-1	CSVEWGNTEAFF	TGCAGCGTTGAATGGGGGAACACTGAAGCTTTCTTT
TRBV6-1	NA	TRBD2	TRBJ2-1	CASRANSGGVYNEQFF	TGTGCCAGCAGAGCCAATAGCGGGGGGGTTTACAATGAGCAGTTCTTC
TRBV7-2	NA	TRBD1	TRBJ1-4	CASSPWTGGIEKLFF	TGTGCCAGCAGCCCCTGGACAGGGGGGATCGAAAAACTGTTTTTT
TRBV4-1	NA	TRBD2	TRBJ2-5	CASSQSASGVLKETQYF	TGCGCCAGCAGCCAATCAGCCAGCGGGGTACTAAAAGAGACCCAGTACTTC
TRBV12-3/TRBV12-4	NA	TRBD1	TRBJ2-3	CASSWDSPTDTQYF	TGTGCCAGCAGTTGGGACAGCCCCACAGATACGCAGTATTTT
TRBV12-3/TRBV12-4	NA	NA	TRBJ2-5	CASSFAAGQETQYF	TGCGCCAGCAGCTTTGCGGCGGGGCAAGAGACCCAGTACTTC
TRBV4-2	NA	TRBD2	TRBJ2-7	CASSQGPSGGQRTYEQYF	TGTGCCAGCAGCCAAGGCCCTAGCGGGGGGCAACGAACCTACGAGCAGTACTTC
TRBV6-5	NA	NA	TRBJ2-7	CASSYSLPTRFYEQYF	TGTGCCAGCAGTTACTCCCTACCGACTAGGTTCTACGAGCAGTACTTC
TRBV29-1	NA	NA	TRBJ1-2	CSVEAANYGYTF	TGCAGCGTTGAAGCAGCGAACTATGGCTACACCTTC
TRBV5-5	NA	NA	TRBJ2-3	CASSFSERDTQYF	TGTGCCAGCAGCTTTTCAGAGCGCGATACGCAGTATTTT
TRBV7-9	NA	NA	TRBJ1-4	CASSLAAGRGEKLFF	TGTGCCAGCAGCTTAGCCGCGGGGAGGGGTGAAAAACTGTTTTTT
TRBV25-1	few	NA	TRBJ2-5	CASSGPRWETQYF	TGTGCCAGCAGTGGCCCCCGGTGGGAGACCCAGTACTTC
TRBV5-5	NA	NA	TRBJ2-6	CASSLVQGRPSGANVLTF	TGTGCCAGCAGCTTGGTTCAGGGGCGCCCCTCTGGGGCCAACGTCCTGACTTTC
TRBV3-1	NA	TRBD2	TRBJ2-5	CASSQPGTSGQETQYF	TGTGCCAGCAGCCAACCCGGGACTAGCGGGCAAGAGACCCAGTACTTC
TRBV6-5	few	NA	TRBJ2-5	CASSPPTVVEETQYF	TGTGCCAGCAGTCCACCGACAGTAGTGGAAGAGACCCAGTACTTC
TRBV25-1	NA	TRBD2	TRBJ2-1	CASSEYGGTSGINEQFF	TGTGCCAGCAGTGAATATGGGGGGACTAGCGGGATCAATGAGCAGTTCTTC
TRBV27	NA	NA	TRBJ1-5	CASRPIEGNGNWVDQPQHF	TGTGCCAGCAGACCGATTGAGGGTAACGGGAATTGGGTCGATCAGCCCCAGCATTTT
TRBV28	NA	NA	TRBJ1-2	CASLKGGAFDYGYTF	TGTGCCAGCCTCAAGGGGGGCGCTTTTGACTATGGCTACACCTTC
TRBV29-1	few	TRBD1	TRBJ2-1	CSVHGQGNEQFF	TGCAGCGTCCATGGACAGGGGAATGAGCAGTTCTTC
TRBV20-1	NA	NA	TRBJ2-1	CSALGLSDEQFF	TGCAGTGCCCTGGGACTTTCGGATGAGCAGTTCTTC
TRBV10-3	NA	NA	TRBJ2-1	CAISEGEYNEQFF	TGTGCCATCAGTGAAGGAGAATACAATGAGCAGTTCTTC
TRBV4-2	few	NA	TRBJ1-2	CASSQEVGVGYTF	TGTGCCAGCAGCCAAGAGGTCGGGGTCGGTTACACCTTC
TRBV6-2/TRBV6-3	NA	NA	TRBJ2-7	CASSWGGYEQYF	TGTGCCAGCAGTTGGGGAGGATACGAGCAGTACTTC
TRBV7-9	few	NA	TRBJ2-4	CASSLGSIAKNIQYF	TGTGCCAGCAGCTTAGGCAGTATAGCCAAAAACATTCAGTACTTC
TRBV4-3	NA	TRBD2	TRBJ2-4	CASSQVPGGLAKNIQYF	TGCGCCAGCAGCCAAGTTCCGGGAGGGCTAGCCAAAAACATTCAGTACTTC
TRBV7-6	NA	NA	TRBJ2-5	CASSLGGVGVQETQYF	TGTGCCAGCAGCTTAGGGGGGGTTGGTGTCCAAGAGACCCAGTACTTC
TRBV4-1	few	NA	TRBJ2-7	CASSQVTYEQYF	TGCGCCAGCAGCCAAGTGACCTACGAGCAGTACTTC
TRBV5-1	NA	NA	TRBJ1-2	CASSLTWTDSFGYTF	TGCGCCAGCAGCTTGACGTGGACAGATAGTTTTGGCTACACCTTC
TRBV7-9	NA	NA	TRBJ1-2	CASSSPVGGNYGYTF	TGTGCCAGCAGCTCCCCCGTGGGGGGTAACTATGGCTACACCTTC
TRBV11-3	NA	NA	TRBJ2-7	CASSLVSQTYEQYF	TGTGCCAGCAGCTTAGTAAGCCAAACCTACGAGCAGTACTTC
TRBV25-1	NA	TRBD2	TRBJ2-1	CATSTSGIYNEQFF	TGTGCCACCTCGACTAGCGGTATATACAATGAGCAGTTCTTC
TRBV6-1	NA	NA	TRBJ2-7	CASRHTTRRREQYF	TGTGCCAGCAGGCATACGACGAGGAGACGCGAGCAGTACTTC
TRBV6-5	NA	NA	TRBJ2-1	CASSYAAGRRDEQFF	TGTGCCAGCAGTTACGCGGCGGGGAGACGCGATGAGCAGTTCTTC
TRBV20-1	few	NA	TRBJ2-7	CSARAGVFSYEQYF	TGCAGTGCTAGAGCAGGGGTCTTCTCCTACGAGCAGTACTTC
TRBV20-1	NA	NA	TRBJ2-7	CSAKDGLSYEQYF	TGCAGTGCTAAGGACGGTCTCTCCTACGAGCAGTACTTC
TRBV28	NA	TRBD1	TRBJ2-7	CTSSPRGLWLSYEQYF	TGTACCAGCAGCCCCAGGGGGCTATGGCTATCCTACGAGCAGTACTTC
TRBV6-4	NA	TRBD1	TRBJ1-6	CTSSDSKGQGNSPLHF	TGTACCAGCAGTGACTCGAAGGGACAGGGAAATTCACCCCTCCACTTT
TRBV24-1	NA	NA	TRBJ2-7	CATFRARVHEQYF	NA
TRBV20-1	few	NA	TRBJ2-1	CSARPQAQEQFF	TGCAGTGCTAGACCGCAGGCCCAAGAGCAGTTCTTC
TRBV10-3	few	NA	TRBJ2-7	CAITEDWLGEQYF	TGTGCCATCACCGAGGATTGGCTGGGCGAGCAGTACTTC
TRBV6-2/TRBV6-3	NA	TRBD2	TRBJ2-3	CASSSGLAGGNTDTQYF	TGTGCCAGCAGCTCGGGACTAGCGGGGGGCAACACAGATACGCAGTATTTT
TRBV20-1	NA	NA	TRBJ2-1	CSAMKAGAPNEQFF	TGCAGTGCTATGAAGGCAGGGGCCCCCAATGAGCAGTTCTTC
TRBV11-2	NA	TRBD2	TRBJ2-1	CASSNSGGAKYNEQFF	TGCGCCAGCAGCAATAGCGGGGGGGCAAAATACAATGAGCAGTTCTTC
TRBV5-5	NA	NA	TRBJ1-5	CASSVMDSQPQHF	TGTGCCAGCAGCGTGATGGATAGCCAGCCCCAGCATTTT
TRBV4-1	NA	NA	TRBJ1-1	CASSQDRAENTEAFF	TGCGCCAGCAGCCAAGATCGGGCTGAGAACACTGAAGCTTTCTTT
TRBV12-3/TRBV12-4	NA	NA	TRBJ2-5	CASSLEGPPGAETQYF	TGTGCCAGCAGTTTAGAGGGCCCCCCCGGGGCGGAGACCCAGTACTTC